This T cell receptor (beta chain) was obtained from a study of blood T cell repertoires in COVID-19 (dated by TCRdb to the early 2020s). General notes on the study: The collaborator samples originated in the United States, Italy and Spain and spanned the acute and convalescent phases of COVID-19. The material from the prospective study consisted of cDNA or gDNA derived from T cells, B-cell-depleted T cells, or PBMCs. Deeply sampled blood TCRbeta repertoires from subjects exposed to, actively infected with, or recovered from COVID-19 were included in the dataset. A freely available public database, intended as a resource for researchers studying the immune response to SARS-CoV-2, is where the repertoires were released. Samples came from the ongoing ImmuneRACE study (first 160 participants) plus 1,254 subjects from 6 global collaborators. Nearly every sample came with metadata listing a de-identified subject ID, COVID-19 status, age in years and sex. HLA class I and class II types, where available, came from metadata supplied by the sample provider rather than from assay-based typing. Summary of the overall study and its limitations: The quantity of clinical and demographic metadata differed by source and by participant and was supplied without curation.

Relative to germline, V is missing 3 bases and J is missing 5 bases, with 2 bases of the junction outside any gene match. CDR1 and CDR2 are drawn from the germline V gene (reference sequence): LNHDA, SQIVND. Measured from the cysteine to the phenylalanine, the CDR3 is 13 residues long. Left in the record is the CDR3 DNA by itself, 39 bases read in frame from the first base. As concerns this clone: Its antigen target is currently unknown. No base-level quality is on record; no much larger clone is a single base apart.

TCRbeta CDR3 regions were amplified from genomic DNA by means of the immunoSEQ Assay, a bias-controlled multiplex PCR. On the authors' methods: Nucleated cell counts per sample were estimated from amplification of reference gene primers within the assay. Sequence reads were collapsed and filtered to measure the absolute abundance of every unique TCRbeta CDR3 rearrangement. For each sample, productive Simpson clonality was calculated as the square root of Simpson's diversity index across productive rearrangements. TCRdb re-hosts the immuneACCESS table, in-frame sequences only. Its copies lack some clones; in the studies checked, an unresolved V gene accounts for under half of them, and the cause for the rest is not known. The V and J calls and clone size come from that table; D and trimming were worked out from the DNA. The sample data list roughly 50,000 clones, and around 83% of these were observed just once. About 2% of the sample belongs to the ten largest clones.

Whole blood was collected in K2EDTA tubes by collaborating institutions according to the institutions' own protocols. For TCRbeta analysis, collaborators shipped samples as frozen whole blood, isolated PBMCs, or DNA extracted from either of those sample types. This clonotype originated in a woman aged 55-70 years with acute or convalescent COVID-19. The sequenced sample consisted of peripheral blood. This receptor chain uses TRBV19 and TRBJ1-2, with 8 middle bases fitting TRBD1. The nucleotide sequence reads TGTGCCAGTAGTATGGACAGGGTTTATGGCTACACCTTC. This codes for CASSMDRVYGYTF.